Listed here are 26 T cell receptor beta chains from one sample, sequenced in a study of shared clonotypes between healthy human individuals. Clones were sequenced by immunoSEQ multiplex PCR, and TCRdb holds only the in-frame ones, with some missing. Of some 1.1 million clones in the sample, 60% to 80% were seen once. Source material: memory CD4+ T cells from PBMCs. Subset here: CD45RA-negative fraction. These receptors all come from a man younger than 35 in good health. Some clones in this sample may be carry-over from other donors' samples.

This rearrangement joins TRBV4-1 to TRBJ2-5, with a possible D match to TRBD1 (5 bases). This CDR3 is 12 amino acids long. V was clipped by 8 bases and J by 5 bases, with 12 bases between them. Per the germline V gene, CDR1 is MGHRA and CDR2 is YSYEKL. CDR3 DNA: TGCGCCAGCGGGGCCAATCGGGAGACCCAGTACTTC. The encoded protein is CASGANRETQYF.

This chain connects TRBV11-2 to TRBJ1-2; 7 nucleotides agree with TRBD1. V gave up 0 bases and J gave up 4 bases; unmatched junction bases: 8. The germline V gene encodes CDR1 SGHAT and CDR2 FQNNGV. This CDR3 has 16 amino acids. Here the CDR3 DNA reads TGTGCCAGCAGCTTAGATCCCCAACAGGGGTTCTATGGCTACACCTTC. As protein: CASSLDPQQGFYGYTF.

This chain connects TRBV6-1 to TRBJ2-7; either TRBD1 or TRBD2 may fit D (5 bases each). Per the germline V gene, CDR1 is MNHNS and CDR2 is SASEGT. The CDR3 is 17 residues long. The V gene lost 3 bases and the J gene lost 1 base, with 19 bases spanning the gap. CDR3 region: CASSEGLSTGKSYEQYF. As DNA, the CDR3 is TGTGCCAGCAGTGAGGGGCTTAGTACCGGGAAATCCTACGAGCAGTACTTC.

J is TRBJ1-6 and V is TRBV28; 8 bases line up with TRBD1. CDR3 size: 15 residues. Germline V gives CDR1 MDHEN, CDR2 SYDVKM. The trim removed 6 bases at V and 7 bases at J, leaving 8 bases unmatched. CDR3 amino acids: CASSWHRGGNSPLHF. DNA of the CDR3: TGTGCCAGCAGCTGGCACAGGGGGGGAAATTCACCCCTCCACTTT.

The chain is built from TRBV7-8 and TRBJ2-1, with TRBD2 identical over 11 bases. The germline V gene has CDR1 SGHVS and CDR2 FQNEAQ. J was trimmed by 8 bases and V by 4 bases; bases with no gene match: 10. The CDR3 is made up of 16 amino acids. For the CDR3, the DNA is TGTGCCAGCAGCTCAACTAGCGGGAGATATGGGGATGAGCAGTTCTTC. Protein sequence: CASSSTSGRYGDEQFF.

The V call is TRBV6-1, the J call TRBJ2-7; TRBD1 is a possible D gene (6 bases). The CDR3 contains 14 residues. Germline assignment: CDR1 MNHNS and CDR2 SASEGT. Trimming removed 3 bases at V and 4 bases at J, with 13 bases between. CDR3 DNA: TGTGCCAGCAGTGACGTCCAAAGGGGGTACGAGCAGTACTTC. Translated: CASSDVQRGYEQYF.

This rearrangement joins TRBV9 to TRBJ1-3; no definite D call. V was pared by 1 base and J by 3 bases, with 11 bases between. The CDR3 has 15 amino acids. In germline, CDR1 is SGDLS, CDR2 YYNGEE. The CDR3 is CASSVSQELGNTIYF. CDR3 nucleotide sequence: TGTGCCAGCAGCGTAAGTCAGGAGCTTGGAAACACCATATATTTT.

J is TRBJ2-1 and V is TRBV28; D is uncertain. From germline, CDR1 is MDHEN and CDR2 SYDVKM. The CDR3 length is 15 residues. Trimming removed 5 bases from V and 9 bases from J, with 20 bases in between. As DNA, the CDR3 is TGTGCCAGCAGTACCATCACGAAAGGGATGGCTGAGCAGTTCTTC. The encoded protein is CASSTITKGMAEQFF.

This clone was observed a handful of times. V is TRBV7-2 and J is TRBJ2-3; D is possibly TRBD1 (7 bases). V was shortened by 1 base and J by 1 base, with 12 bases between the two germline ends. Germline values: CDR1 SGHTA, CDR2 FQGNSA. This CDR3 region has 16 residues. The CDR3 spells CASSLGGDSRTDTQYF. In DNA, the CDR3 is TGTGCCAGCAGCTTAGGGGGGGACAGCCGCACAGATACGCAGTATTTT.

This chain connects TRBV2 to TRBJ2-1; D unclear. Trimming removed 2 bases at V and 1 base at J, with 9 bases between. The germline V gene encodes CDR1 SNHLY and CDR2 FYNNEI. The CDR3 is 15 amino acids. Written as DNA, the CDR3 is TGTGCCAGCAGTGAACGAGGAAGGTCCTACAATGAGCAGTTCTTC. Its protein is CASSERGRSYNEQFF.

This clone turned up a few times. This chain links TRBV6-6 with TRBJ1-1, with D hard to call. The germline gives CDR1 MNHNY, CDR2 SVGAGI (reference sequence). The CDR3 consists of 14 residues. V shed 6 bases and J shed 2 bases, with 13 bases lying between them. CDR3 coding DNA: TGTGCCAGCAGCGAAGTACCAGGAAACACTGAAGCTTTCTTT. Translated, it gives CASSEVPGNTEAFF.

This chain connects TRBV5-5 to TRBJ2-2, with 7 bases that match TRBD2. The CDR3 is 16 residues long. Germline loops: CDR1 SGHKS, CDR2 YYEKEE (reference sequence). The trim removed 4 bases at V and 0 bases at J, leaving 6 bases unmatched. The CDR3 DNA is TGTGCCAGCAGCCACTTAAGCGGGGCGAACACCGGGGAGCTGTTTTTT. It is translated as CASSHLSGANTGELFF.

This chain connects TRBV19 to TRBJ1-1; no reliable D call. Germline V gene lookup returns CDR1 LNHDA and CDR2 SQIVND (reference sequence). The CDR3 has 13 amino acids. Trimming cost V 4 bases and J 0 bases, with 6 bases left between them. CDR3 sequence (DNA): TGTGCCAGTAGTACCACACTGAACACTGAAGCTTTCTTT. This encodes CASSTTLNTEAFF.

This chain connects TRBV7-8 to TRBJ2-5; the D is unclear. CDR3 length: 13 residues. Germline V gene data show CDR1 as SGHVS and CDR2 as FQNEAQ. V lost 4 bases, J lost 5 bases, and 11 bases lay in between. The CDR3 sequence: CASSSRPRETQYF. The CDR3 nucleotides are TGTGCCAGCAGCTCCCGTCCCCGGGAGACCCAGTACTTC.

CDR3 loop: CASSSADRGDIGYTF. Here the CDR3 DNA reads TGTGCCAGCAGCTCCGCTGACAGGGGGGATATTGGCTACACCTTC. The chain links TRBV7-8 to TRBJ1-2; TRBD1 agrees at 9 bases. Trimming at V came to 4 bases and at J to 7 bases, leaving 10 bases not matched to a gene. The CDR3 runs 15 residues. Germline V gene data show CDR1 as SGHVS and CDR2 as FQNEAQ.

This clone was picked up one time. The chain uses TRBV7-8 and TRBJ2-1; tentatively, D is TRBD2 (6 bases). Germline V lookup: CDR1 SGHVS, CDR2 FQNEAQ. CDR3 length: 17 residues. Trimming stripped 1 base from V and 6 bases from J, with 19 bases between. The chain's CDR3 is CASSLVGGDPLPNEQFF. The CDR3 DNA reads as TGTGCCAGCAGCTTAGTGGGCGGGGATCCCCTTCCCAATGAGCAGTTCTTC.

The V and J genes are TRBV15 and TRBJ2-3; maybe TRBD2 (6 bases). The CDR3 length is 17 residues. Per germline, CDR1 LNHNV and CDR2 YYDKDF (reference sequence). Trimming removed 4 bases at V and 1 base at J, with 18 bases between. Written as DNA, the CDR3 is TGTGCCACCAGCAACCCCCTCCCTCGGAGGGGCACAGATACGCAGTATTTT. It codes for CATSNPLPRRGTDTQYF.

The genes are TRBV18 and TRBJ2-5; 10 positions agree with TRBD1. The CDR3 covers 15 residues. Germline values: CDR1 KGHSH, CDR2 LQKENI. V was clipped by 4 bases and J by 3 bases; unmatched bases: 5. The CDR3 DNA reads TGTGCCAGCTCACACGCCGGGACAGGGGAAGAGACCCAGTACTTC. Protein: CASSHAGTGEETQYF.

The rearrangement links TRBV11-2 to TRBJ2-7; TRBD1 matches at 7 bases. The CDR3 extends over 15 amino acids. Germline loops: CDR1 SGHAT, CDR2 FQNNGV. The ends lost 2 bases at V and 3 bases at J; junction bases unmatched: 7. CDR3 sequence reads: CASSLMTGTIYEQYF. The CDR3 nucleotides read TGTGCCAGCAGCTTAATGACAGGGACCATCTACGAGCAGTACTTC. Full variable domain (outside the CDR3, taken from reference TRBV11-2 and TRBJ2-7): EAGVAQSPRYKIIEKRQSVAFWCNPISGHATLYWYQQILGQGPKLLIQFQNNGVVDDSQLPKDRFSAERLKGVDSTLKIQPAKLEDSAVYLCASSLMTGTIYEQYFGPGTRLTVT.

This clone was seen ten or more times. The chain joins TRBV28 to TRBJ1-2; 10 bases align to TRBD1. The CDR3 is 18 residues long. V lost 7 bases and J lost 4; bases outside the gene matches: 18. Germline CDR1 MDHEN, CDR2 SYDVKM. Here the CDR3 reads CASNQLLIKGQGIYGYTF. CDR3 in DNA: TGTGCCAGCAATCAATTACTGATAAAGGGACAGGGGATCTATGGCTACACCTTC.

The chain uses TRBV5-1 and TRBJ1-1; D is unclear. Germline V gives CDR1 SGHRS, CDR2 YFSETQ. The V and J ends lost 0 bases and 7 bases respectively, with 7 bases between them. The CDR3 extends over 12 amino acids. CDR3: CASSLVRGEAFF. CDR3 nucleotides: TGCGCCAGCAGCTTGGTCCGAGGTGAAGCTTTCTTT.

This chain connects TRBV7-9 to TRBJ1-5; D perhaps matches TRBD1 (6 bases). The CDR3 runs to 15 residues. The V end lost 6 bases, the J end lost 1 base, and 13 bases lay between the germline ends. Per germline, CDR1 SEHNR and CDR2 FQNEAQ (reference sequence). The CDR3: CASSLQGQSNQPQHF. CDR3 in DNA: TGTGCCAGCAGTTTACAGGGTCAAAGCAATCAGCCCCAGCATTTT.

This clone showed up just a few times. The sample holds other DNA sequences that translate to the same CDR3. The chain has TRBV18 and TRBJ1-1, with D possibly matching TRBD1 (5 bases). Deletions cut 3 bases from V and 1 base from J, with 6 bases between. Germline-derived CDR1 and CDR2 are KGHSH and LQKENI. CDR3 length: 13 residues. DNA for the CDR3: TGTGCCAGCTCACCGCAGGGGAACACTGAAGCTTTCTTT. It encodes CASSPQGNTEAFF.

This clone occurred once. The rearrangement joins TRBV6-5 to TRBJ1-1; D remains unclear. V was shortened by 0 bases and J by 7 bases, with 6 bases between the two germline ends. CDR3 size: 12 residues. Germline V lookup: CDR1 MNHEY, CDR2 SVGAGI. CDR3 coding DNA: TGTGCCAGCAGTTACTCGGCAGTTGAAGCTTTCTTT. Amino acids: CASSYSAVEAFF.

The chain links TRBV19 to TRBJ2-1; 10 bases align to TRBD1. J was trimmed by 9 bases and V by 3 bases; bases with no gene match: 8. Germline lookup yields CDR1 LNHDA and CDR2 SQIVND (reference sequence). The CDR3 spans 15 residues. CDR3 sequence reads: CASSIRDRGFGEQFF. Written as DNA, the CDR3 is TGTGCCAGTAGTATCCGGGACAGGGGTTTTGGTGAGCAGTTCTTC.

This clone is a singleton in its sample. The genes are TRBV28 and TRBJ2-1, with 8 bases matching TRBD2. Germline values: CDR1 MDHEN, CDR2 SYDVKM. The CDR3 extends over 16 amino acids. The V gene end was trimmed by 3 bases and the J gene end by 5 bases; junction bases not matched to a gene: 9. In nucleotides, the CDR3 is TGTGCCAGCAGTTTGAGCGGGGGAGATTTAAACAATGAGCAGTTCTTC. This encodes CASSLSGGDLNNEQFF. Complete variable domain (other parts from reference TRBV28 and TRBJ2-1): DVKVTQSSRYLVKRTGEKVFLECVQDMDHENMFWYRQDPGLGLRLIYFSYDVKMKEKGDIPEGYSVSREKKERFSLILESASTNQTSMYLCASSLSGGDLNNEQFFGPGTRLTVL.